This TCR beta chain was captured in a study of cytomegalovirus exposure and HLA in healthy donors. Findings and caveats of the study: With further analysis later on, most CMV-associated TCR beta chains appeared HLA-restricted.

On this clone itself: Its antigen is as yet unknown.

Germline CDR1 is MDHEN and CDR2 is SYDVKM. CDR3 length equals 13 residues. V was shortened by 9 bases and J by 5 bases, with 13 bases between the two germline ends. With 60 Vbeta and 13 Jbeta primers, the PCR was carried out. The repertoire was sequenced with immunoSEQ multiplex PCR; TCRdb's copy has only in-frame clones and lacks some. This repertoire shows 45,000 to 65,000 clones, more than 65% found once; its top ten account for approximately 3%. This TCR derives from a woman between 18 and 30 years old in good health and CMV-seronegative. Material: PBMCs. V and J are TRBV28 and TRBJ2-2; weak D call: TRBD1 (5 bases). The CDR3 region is CASIDRGTGELFF. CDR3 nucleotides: TGTGCCAGTATAGACAGAGGTACCGGGGAGCTGTTTTTT.